This TCR beta chain appears in the sequencing data of a study of shared clonotypes between healthy human individuals. Only in-frame clones appear in the TCRdb table, and some are missing; sequencing was by immunoSEQ multiplex PCR. The repertoire includes 330,000 or so clones, about 74% of them detected once, and 9% to 12% sits in the top ten. Study-level results: Generation probability values for non-shared clonotypes were lower than those for clonotypes shared by all four donors.

Regarding this clone: Antigen unknown.

J lost 1 base, V lost 8 bases, and 7 bases had no gene match. The germline CDR1 and CDR2 sequences are SGHTA and FQGNSA. This CDR3 is 15 amino acids long. What was sequenced was memory CD4+ T cells sorted from blood. Subset meaning: CD45RA-negative fraction. This TCR came from a man aged 25-45 years in good health. The rearrangement joins TRBV7-2 to TRBJ2-2; 7 positions agree with TRBD2. The CDR3 loop is CASATQRENTGELFF. The CDR3 nucleotides read TGTGCCAGCGCCACCCAGCGGGAGAACACCGGGGAGCTGTTTTTT.